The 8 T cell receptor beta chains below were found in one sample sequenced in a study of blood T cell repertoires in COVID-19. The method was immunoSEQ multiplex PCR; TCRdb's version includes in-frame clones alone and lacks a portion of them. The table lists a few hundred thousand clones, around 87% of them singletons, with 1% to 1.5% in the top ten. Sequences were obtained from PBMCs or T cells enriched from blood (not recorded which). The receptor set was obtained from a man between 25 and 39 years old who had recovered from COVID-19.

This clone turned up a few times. The CDR3 is CASSNQNTGELFF. DNA of the CDR3: TGTGCCAGCAGCAATCAGAACACCGGGGAGCTGTTTTTT. The V and J genes are TRBV7-6 and TRBJ2-2, with D uncertain. Germline V gives CDR1 SGHVS, CDR2 FNYEAQ. This CDR3 has 13 amino acids. Trimming shortened V by 5 bases and J by 1 base, and 5 bases separated the two germline ends.

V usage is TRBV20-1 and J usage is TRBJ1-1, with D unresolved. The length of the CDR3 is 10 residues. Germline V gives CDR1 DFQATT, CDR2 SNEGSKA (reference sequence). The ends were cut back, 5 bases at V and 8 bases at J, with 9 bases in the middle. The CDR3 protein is CSAGRAEAFF. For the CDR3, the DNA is TGCAGTGCTGGGCGGGCGGAAGCTTTCTTT.

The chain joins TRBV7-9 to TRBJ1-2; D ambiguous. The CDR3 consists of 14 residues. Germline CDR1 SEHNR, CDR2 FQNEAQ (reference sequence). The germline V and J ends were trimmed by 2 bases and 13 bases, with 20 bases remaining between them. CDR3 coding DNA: TGTGCCAGCAGCTTAAACGGGCTTGTCAGCGCGGGCACCTTC. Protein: CASSLNGLVSAGTF.

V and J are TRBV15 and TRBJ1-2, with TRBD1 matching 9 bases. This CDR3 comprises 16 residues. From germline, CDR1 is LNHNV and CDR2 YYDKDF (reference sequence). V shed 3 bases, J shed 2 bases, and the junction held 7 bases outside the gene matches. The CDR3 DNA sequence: TGTGCCACCAGCAGTCTTTCCGACAGGGGGAACTATGGCTACACCTTC. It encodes CATSSLSDRGNYGYTF.

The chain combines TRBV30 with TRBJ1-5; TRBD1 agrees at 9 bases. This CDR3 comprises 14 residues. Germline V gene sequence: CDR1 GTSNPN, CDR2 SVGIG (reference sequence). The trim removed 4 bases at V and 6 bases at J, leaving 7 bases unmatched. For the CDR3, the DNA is TGTGCCTGGACCCCGGGACAGGGAAGTCAGCCCCAGCATTTT. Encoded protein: CAWTPGQGSQPQHF.

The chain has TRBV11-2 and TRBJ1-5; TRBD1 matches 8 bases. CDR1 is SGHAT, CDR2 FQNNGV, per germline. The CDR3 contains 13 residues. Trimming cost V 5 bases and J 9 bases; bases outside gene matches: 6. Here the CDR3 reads CASSPGGGGPQHF. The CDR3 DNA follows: TGTGCCAGCAGCCCAGGGGGCGGGGGGCCCCAGCATTTT.

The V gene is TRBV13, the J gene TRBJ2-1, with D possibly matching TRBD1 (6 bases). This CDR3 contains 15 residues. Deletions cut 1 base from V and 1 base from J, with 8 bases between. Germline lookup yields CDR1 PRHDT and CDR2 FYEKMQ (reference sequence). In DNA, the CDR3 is TGTGCCAGCAGCTTAGTGGACAGATCCTACAATGAGCAGTTCTTC. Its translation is CASSLVDRSYNEQFF.

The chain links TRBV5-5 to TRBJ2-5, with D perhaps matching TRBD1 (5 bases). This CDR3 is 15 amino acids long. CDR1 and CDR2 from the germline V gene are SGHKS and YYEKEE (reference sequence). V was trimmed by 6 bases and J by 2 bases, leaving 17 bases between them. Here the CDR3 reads CASTPGGRTQETQYF. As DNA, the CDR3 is TGTGCCAGCACACCGGGTGGACGGACACAAGAGACCCAGTACTTC. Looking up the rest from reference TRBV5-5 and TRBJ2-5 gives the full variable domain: DAGVTQSPTHLIKTRGQQVTLRCSPISGHKSVSWYQQVLGQGPQFIFQYYEKEERGRGNFPDRFSARQFPNYSSELNVNALLLGDSALYLCASTPGGRTQETQYFGPGTRLLVL.